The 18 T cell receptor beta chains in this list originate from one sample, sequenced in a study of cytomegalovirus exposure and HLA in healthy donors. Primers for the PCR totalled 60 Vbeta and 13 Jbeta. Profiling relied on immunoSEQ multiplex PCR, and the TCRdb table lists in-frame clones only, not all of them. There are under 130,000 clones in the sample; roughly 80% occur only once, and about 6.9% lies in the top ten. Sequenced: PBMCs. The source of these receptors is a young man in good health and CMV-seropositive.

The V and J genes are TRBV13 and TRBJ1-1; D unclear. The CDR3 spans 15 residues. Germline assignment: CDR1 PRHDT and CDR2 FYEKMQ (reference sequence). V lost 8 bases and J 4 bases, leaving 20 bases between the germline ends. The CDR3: CASGLMREYSTEAFF. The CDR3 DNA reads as TGTGCCAGCGGGCTTATGAGGGAGTACAGCACTGAAGCTTTCTTT.

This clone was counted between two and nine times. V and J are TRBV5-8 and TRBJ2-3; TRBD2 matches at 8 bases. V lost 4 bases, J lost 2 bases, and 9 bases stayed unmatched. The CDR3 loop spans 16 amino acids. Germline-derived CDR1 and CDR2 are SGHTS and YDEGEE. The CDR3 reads CASSLAGGGITDTQYF. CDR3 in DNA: TGTGCCAGCAGCCTAGCGGGCGGGGGGATCACAGATACGCAGTATTTT. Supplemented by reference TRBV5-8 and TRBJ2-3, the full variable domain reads EAGVTQSPTHLIKTRGQQATLRCSPISGHTSVYWYQQALGLGLQFLLWYDEGEERNRGNFPPRFSGRQFPNYSSELNVNALELEDSALYLCASSLAGGGITDTQYFGPGTRLTVL.

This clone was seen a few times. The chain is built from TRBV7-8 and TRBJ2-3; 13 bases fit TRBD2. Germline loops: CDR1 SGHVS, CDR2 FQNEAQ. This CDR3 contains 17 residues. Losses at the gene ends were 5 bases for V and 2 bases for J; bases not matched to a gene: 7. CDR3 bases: TGTGCCAGCAGCCCCAGGACTAGCGGGGGCTTCACAGATACGCAGTATTTT. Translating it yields CASSPRTSGGFTDTQYF.

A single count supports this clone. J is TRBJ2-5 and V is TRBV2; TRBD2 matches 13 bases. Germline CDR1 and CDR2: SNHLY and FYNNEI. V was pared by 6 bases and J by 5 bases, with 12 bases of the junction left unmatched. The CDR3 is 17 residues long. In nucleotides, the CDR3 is TGTGCCAGCAGAAACCACGGGACTAGCGGGGATTGGGAGACCCAGTACTTC. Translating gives CASRNHGTSGDWETQYF. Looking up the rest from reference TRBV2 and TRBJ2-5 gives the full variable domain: EPEVTQTPSHQVTQMGQEVILRCVPISNHLYFYWYRQILGQKVEFLVSFYNNEISEKSEIFDDQFSVERPDGSNFTLKIRSTKLEDSAMYFCASRNHGTSGDWETQYFGPGTRLLVL.

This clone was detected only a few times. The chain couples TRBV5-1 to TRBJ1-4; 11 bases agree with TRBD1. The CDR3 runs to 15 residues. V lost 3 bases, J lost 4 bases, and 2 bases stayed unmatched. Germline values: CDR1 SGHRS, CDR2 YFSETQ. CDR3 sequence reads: CASSWGQGVNEKLFF. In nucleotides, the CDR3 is TGCGCCAGCAGCTGGGGACAGGGGGTTAATGAAAAACTGTTTTTT. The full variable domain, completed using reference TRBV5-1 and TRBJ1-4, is KAGVTQTPRYLIKTRGQQVTLSCSPISGHRSVSWYQQTPGQGLQFLFEYFSETQRNKGNFPGRFSGRQFSNSRSEMNVSTLELGDSALYLCASSWGQGVNEKLFFGSGTQLSVL.

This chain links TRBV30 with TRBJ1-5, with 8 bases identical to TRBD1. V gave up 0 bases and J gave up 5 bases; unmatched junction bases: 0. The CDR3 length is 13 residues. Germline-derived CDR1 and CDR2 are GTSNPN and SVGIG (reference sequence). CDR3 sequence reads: CAWSVDRDQPQHF. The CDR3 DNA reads TGTGCCTGGAGTGTGGACAGGGATCAGCCCCAGCATTTT.

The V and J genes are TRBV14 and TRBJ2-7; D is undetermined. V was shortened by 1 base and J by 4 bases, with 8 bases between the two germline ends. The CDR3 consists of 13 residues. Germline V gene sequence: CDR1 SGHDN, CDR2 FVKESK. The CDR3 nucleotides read TGTGCCAGCAGCCAAGTCAGAGGTTACGAGCAGTACTTC. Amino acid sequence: CASSQVRGYEQYF. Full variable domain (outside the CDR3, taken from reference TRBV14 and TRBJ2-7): EAGVTQFPSHSVIEKGQTVTLRCDPISGHDNLYWYRRVMGKEIKFLLHFVKESKQDESGMPNNRFLAERTGGTYSTLKVQPAELEDSGVYFCASSQVRGYEQYFGPGTRLTVT.

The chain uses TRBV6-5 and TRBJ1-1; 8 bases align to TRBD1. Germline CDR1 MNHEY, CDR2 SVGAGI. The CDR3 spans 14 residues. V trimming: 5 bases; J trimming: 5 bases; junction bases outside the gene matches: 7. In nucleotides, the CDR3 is TGTGCCAGCAGTAGACAGGGGCGAGGAACTGAAGCTTTCTTT. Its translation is CASSRQGRGTEAFF.

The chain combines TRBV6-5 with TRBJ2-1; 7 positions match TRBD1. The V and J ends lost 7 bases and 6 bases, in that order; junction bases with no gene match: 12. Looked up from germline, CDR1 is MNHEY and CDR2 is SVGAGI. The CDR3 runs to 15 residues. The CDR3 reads CASNHRQGVANEQFF. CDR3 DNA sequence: TGTGCCAGCAACCACCGACAGGGAGTGGCCAATGAGCAGTTCTTC.

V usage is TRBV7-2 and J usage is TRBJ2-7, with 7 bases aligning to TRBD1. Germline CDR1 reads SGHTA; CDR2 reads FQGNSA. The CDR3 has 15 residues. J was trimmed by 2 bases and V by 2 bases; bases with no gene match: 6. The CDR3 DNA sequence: TGTGCCAGCAGCTTATACAGGGGCAGCCCCTACGAGCAGTACTTC. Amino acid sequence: CASSLYRGSPYEQYF.

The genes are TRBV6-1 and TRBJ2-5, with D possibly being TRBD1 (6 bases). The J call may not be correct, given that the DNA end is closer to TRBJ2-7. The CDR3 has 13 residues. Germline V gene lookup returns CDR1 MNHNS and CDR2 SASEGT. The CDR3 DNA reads TGTGCCAGCAGTGACGGGACATTTTACGAGCAGTACTTC. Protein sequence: CASSDGTFYEQYF.

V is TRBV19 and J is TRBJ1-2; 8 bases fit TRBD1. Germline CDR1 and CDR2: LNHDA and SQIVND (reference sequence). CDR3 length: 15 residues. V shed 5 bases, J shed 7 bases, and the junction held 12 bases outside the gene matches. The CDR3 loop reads CASSAHDRGGFGYTF. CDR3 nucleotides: TGTGCCAGTAGTGCCCATGACAGGGGCGGGTTTGGCTACACCTTC.

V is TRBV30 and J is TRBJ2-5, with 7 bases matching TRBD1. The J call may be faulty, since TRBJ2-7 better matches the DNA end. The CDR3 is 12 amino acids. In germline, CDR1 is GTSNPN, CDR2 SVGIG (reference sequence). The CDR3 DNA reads TGTGCCTGGGGAAACAGGGGCTACGAGCAGTACTTC. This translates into CAWGNRGYEQYF.

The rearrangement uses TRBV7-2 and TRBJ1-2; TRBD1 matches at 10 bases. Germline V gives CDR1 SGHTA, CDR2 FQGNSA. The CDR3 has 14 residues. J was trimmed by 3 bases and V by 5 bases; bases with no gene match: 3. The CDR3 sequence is CASSGDRGDYGYTF. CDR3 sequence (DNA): TGTGCCAGCAGCGGGGACAGGGGCGACTATGGCTACACCTTC.

The CDR3 region is CAIGQGGREQYF. CDR3 nucleotide sequence: TGTGCCATAGGACAGGGGGGTCGCGAGCAGTACTTC. The V gene is TRBV10-3, the J gene TRBJ2-7, with 10 positions matching TRBD1. CDR1 ENHRY and CDR2 SYGVKD come from the germline V gene. V shed 9 bases, J shed 6 bases, and the junction held 5 bases outside the gene matches. CDR3 size: 12 residues.

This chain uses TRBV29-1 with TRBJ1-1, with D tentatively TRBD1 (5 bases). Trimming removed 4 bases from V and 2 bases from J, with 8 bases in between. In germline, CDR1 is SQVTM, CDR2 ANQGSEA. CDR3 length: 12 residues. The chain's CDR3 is CSVVRVNTEAFF. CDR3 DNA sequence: TGCAGCGTTGTCAGGGTAAACACTGAAGCTTTCTTT.

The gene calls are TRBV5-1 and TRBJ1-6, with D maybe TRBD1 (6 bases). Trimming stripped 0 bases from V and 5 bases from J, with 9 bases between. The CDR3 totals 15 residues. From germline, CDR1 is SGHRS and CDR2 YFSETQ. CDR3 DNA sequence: TGCGCCAGCAGCTTGGAGGGGGGGAATAATTCACCCCTCCACTTT. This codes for CASSLEGGNNSPLHF. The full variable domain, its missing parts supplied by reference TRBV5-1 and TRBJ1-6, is KAGVTQTPRYLIKTRGQQVTLSCSPISGHRSVSWYQQTPGQGLQFLFEYFSETQRNKGNFPGRFSGRQFSNSRSEMNVSTLELGDSALYLCASSLEGGNNSPLHFGNGTRLTVT.

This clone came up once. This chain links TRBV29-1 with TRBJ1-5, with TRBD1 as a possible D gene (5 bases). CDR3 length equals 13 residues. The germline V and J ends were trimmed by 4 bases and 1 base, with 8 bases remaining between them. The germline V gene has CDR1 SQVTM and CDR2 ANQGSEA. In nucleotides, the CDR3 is TGCAGCGTTGCCCAGGGAAGCAATCAGCCCCAGCATTTT. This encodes CSVAQGSNQPQHF. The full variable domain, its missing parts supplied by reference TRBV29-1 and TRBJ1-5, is SAVISQKPSRDICQRGTSLTIQCQVDSQVTMMFWYRQQPGQSLTLIATANQGSEATYESGFVIDKFPISRPNLTFSTLTVSNMSPEDSSIYLCSVAQGSNQPQHFGDGTRLSIL.